This T cell receptor beta chain was observed in a study of CD8+ T cells in alopecia areata. Findings and caveats of the study: The study also sequences resident alphabeta T cells of normal skin in scalp samples. Researchers reported that TCR sharing among patients proved less clear than in mice, possibly HLA-linked.

This CDR3 has 16 residues. Germline assignment: CDR1 SGHDN and CDR2 FVKESK. With 3 bases removed from V and 0 bases from J, the gap between germline ends came to 12 bases. There are a few counts of this clone. Its antigen is unidentified. cDNA reverse transcribed from extracted RNA served as the sequencing template. The assay was immunoSEQ multiplex PCR, and TCRdb's table has in-frame clones only and misses some. This sample carries some 150,000 clones, about three fifths of them seen once, and the ten largest clones take 36%. Sequencing used CD8+ T cells sorted from blood. The chain couples TRBV14 to TRBJ2-4, with D unresolved. The TCR was taken from a human donor in good health. In DNA form, the CDR3 reads TGTGCCAGCAGCCACCCCTTCGGAGCAGCCAAAAACATTCAGTACTTC. Translated, it gives CASSHPFGAAKNIQYF.